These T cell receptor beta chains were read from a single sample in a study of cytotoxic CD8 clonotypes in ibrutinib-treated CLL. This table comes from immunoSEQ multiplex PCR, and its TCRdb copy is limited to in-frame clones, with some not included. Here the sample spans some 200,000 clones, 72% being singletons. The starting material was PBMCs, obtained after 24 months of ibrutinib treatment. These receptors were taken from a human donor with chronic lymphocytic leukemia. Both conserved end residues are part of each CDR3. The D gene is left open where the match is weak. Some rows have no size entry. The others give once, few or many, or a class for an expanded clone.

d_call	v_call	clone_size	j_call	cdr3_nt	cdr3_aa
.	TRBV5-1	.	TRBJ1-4	TGCGCCAGCACACCTCTTAGTGCAACTAATGAAAAACTGTTTTTT	CASTPLSATNEKLFF
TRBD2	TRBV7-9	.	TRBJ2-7	TGTGCCAGCAGCCGACTAGCGGCCTCCTACGAGCAGTACTTC	CASSRLAASYEQYF
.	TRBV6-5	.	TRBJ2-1	TGTGCCAGCAAAGGCTGGGACAATGAGCAGTTCTTC	CASKGWDNEQFF
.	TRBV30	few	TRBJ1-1	TGTGCCTGGAGTGACGGTGGCACTGAAGCTTTCTTT	CAWSDGGTEAFF
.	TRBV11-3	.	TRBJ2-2	TGTGCCAGCAGCCCCGGACAGAAGGCCGGGGAGCTGTTTTTT	CASSPGQKAGELFF
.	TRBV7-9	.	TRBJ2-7	TGTGCCAGCAGCGGACGGTTTTCCTACGAGCAGTACTTC	CASSGRFSYEQYF
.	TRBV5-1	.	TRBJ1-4	TGCGCCAGCAGGCGGGCCTGGGGGCCGGAGGAAAAACTGTTTTTT	CASRRAWGPEEKLFF
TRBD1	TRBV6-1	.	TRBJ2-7	TGTGCCAGCAGTGAACCGTCCCAGGGGGTCTACGAGCAGTACTTC	CASSEPSQGVYEQYF
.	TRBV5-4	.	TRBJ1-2	TGTGCCAGCAGCCCACAGAACCATGGCTATGGCTACACCTTC	CASSPQNHGYGYTF
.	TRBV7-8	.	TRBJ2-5	TGTGCCAGCAGCTTGCTCGGAGCGGCCCAAGAGACCCAGTACTTC	CASSLLGAAQETQYF
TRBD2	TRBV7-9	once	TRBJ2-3	TGTGCCAGCAGCTTAACTAGCGGGATGGGCACAGATACGCAGTATTTT	CASSLTSGMGTDTQYF
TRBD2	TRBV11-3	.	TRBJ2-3	TGTGCCAGCAGCTTGGGACTAGCGGGAGGTTCAGATACGCAGTATTTT	CASSLGLAGGSDTQYF
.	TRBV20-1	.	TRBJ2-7	TGCAGTGTCATTGATGTCTACGAGCAGTACTTC	CSVIDVYEQYF
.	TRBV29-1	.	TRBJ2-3	TGCAGCGTTGCACCCACAGATACGCAGTATTTT	CSVAPTDTQYF
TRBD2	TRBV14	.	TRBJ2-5	TGTGCCAGCAGCCAAGGCAGTACTTTGGGACTAGCGGGAATGATAGGAGAGACCCAGTACTTC	CASSQGSTLGLAGMIGETQYF
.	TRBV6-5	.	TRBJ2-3	TGTGCCAGCAGCCTCAGGGGGGGACGACATACGCAGTATTTT	CASSLRGGRHTQYF
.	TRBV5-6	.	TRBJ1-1	TGTGCCAGCAGCTTGGTAGCGGGGAACACTGAAGCTTTCTTT	CASSLVAGNTEAFF
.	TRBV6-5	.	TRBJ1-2	TGTGCCAGCAGTTACTCGGGACACCGGGGGTACACCTTC	CASSYSGHRGYTF
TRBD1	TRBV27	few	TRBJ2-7	TGTGCCAGCAGGCATTGGGGACAGACCTACGAGCAGTACTTC	CASRHWGQTYEQYF
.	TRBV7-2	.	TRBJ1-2	TGTGCCAGCAGCTTAGCGTCCGGGACCTATGGCTACACCTTC	CASSLASGTYGYTF
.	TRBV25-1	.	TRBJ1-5	TGTGCCAGCAGTGGGGCAGGGAGCGGTCAGCCCCAGCATTTT	CASSGAGSGQPQHF
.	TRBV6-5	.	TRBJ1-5	TGTGCCACTCAAAAGGCGGGCAATCAGCCCCAGCATTTT	CATQKAGNQPQHF
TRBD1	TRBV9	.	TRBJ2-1	TGTGCCAGCAGCGTAGGGGGCGGGGACAGGGTAGTAGGCAATGAGCAGTTCTTC	CASSVGGGDRVVGNEQFF
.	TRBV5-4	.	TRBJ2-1	TGTGCCAGCAGCTTGACCAGAGGGAGCGGGCCATACAATGAGCAGTTCTTC	CASSLTRGSGPYNEQFF
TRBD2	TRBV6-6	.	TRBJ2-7	TGTGCCAGCAGTTACTCGGTTACTAGCGGGATCTGGTACTTC	CASSYSVTSGIWYF
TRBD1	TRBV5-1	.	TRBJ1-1	TGCGCCAGCAGCACGGTTCGGACAGGGGGCGCCCCCACTGAAGCTTTCTTT	CASSTVRTGGAPTEAFF
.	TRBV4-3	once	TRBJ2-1	TGCGCCAGCAGCCAAGAGGACTACGACAATGAGCAGTTCTTC	CASSQEDYDNEQFF
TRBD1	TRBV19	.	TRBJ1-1	TGTGCCAGTAGTATTTACAGGGGTACTGAAGCTTTCTTT	CASSIYRGTEAFF
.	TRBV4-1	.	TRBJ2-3	TGCGCCAGCAGCCCAGGGGCGCGGACTATCACAGATACGCAGTATTTT	CASSPGARTITDTQYF
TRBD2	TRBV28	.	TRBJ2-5	TGTGCCAGCGGTTCTAGCGGGACTTCCCAAGAGACCCAGTACTTC	CASGSSGTSQETQYF